Below, 9 T cell receptor beta chains from the same sample are listed, as sequenced in a study of blood T cell repertoires in COVID-19. Clones were read by immunoSEQ multiplex PCR, and TCRdb kept only the in-frame ones, dropping some. Of approximately 100,000 clones listed, 82% were seen once; the top ten hold under 5.5%. Specimen: peripheral blood. Receptor source: a man between 60 and 70 years old with acute or convalescent COVID-19.

This clone occurred a few times. V is TRBV18 and J is TRBJ1-5, with D unclear. The CDR3 has 14 residues. Germline V CDR1 and CDR2: KGHSH, LQKENI. V dropped 1 base and J dropped 4 bases, with 8 bases sitting between them. In nucleotides, the CDR3 is TGTGCCAGCTCACCACGAGGGAAAAATCAGCCCCAGCATTTT. Its translation is CASSPRGKNQPQHF.

V usage is TRBV6-5 and J usage is TRBJ2-3; D perhaps matches TRBD1 (5 bases). The CDR3 is made up of 16 amino acids. The germline V gene has CDR1 MNHEY and CDR2 SVGAGI. The V end was cut by 2 bases, the J end by 2 bases, with 14 bases between. The DNA of the CDR3 is TGTGCCAGCAGTTACGTTGACAGTGCCTACACAGATACGCAGTATTTT. It codes for CASSYVDSAYTDTQYF.

The rearrangement links TRBV5-1 to TRBJ1-2; no clear D. The CDR3 has 14 amino acids. V lost 0 bases and J 8 bases, leaving 14 bases between the germline ends. CDR1 is SGHRS, CDR2 YFSETQ, per germline. This CDR3 is CASSLGTGIFGYTF. The CDR3 DNA sequence: TGCGCCAGCAGCTTGGGGACGGGGATCTTCGGCTACACCTTC.

The rearrangement joins TRBV27 to TRBJ2-2; D is possibly TRBD2 (7 bases). Germline V gene lookup returns CDR1 MNHEY and CDR2 SMNVEV (reference sequence). The CDR3 runs to 15 residues. The V end was cut by 6 bases, the J end by 7 bases, with 18 bases between. CDR3 sequence reads: CASRGGGALGGELFF. Written as DNA, the CDR3 is TGTGCCAGCAGGGGAGGGGGGGCGCTAGGCGGGGAGCTGTTTTTT.

This chain uses TRBV28 with TRBJ1-2, with D perhaps TRBD1 (6 bases). Looked up from germline, CDR1 is MDHEN and CDR2 is SYDVKM. Trimming removed 7 bases from V and 0 bases from J, with 21 bases in between. The CDR3 covers 17 residues. Written as DNA, the CDR3 is TGTGCCAGCACCATTCTAATAGGGGGAGGGTCTAACTATGGCTACACCTTC. Protein: CASTILIGGGSNYGYTF.

CDR3 sequence reads: CATSDARGPIEKLFF. The DNA for the CDR3 is TGTGCCACCAGTGATGCCAGGGGACCCATTGAAAAACTGTTTTTT. The chain employs TRBV24-1 and TRBJ1-4; D might be TRBD1 (6 bases). The V and J ends lost 3 bases and 7 bases respectively, with 14 bases between them. The germline V gene has CDR1 KGHDR and CDR2 SFDVKD. The length of the CDR3 is 15 residues.

This chain joins TRBV10-3 and TRBJ1-1, with D possibly TRBD1 on 5 matching bases. CDR1 and CDR2 from the germline V gene are ENHRY and SYGVKD. V shed 6 bases and J shed 1 base, with 9 bases lying between them. This CDR3 has 13 residues. In nucleotides, the CDR3 is TGTGCCATCAGGACACAGGAGAACACTGAAGCTTTCTTT. Protein: CAIRTQENTEAFF.

This clone has just one count. The chain has TRBV2 and TRBJ1-3; a weak D match, TRBD1 (6 bases). The V end lost 1 base, the J end lost 0 bases, and 10 bases lay between the germline ends. Germline V CDR1 and CDR2: SNHLY, FYNNEI. CDR3 length equals 16 residues. The CDR3 here is CASSEEGVRSGNTIYF. In DNA, the CDR3 is TGTGCCAGCAGTGAAGAGGGGGTACGCTCTGGAAACACCATATATTTT.

This chain joins TRBV15 and TRBJ2-7; D call uncertain. CDR1 is LNHNV and CDR2 is YYDKDF in the germline V gene (reference sequence). The V gene lost 2 bases and the J gene lost 0 bases, with 5 bases spanning the gap. This CDR3 has 13 residues. In DNA, the CDR3 is TGTGCCACCAGCAGATCACTCTCCTACGAGCAGTACTTC. Translated, it gives CATSRSLSYEQYF.